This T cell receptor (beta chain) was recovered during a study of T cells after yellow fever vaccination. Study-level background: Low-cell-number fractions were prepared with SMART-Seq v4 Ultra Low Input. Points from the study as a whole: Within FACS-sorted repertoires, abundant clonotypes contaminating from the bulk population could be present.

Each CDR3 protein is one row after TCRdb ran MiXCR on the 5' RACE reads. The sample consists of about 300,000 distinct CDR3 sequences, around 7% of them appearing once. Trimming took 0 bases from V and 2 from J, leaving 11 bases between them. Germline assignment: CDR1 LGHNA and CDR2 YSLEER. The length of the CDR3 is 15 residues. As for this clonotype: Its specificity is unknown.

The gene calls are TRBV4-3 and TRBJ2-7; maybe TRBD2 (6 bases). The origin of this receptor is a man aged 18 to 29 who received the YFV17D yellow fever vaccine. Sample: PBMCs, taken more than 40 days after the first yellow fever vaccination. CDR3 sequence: CASSQDRGTAYEQYF. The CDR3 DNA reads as TGCGCCAGCAGCCAAGATCGGGGGACGGCCTACGAGCAGTACTTC.